The entry below describes one T cell receptor beta chain. It lacks a known antigen. Base qualities are not provided; no much larger clone lies one nucleotide away. The sample originates from a study of T cells in tumors after PD-1 blockade (dated by TCRdb to the late 2010s). With respect to the entire study: Exclusion criteria were prior checkpoint blockade, use of systemic immunosuppressants, or recent radiotherapy or other anti-cancer therapy within 4 weeks. Treatment consisted of either cemiplimab 350 mg every 2 weeks or pembrolizumab 200 mg every 3 weeks. Some patients also continued taking vismodegib 150 mg daily during anti-PD-1 treatment. On average, peripheral blood samples had 110,000 or so TCR templates (range roughly 22,000-290,000) and roughly 40,000 unique clonotypes. The study performed paired single-cell RNA and TCR sequencing on site-matched tumors from BCC or SCC patients before and after anti-PD-1 therapy. To compare clonotypes in blood versus tumor, bulk TCR sequencing was run on approximately 11 peripheral blood samples drawn from several patients. RECIST version 1.1 was used to evaluate clinical response.

The sample's time point label is to be understood as: before anti-PD-1 therapy. For bulk TCRbeta sequencing, genomic DNA was extracted from tumor biopsies or peripheral blood, and input amounts ranged from roughly 550 ng to 6,004 ng. Histologically proven advanced or metastatic basal or squamous cell carcinoma was present in all patients, all of whom were poor candidates for surgical resection. Of the approximately twelve patients making up the basal cell carcinoma cohort, roughly eight underwent bulk tumor TCR sequencing. Paper-wide results and their limitations: The source of novel T cell clones was not identified, and lymphoid organs or rare unexpanded clones within the tumor or the tumor periphery could be included among the possible sources. Roughly two fifths of tumor TCR clonotypes were found in blood, and some novel exhausted tumor clones appeared in pre-treatment blood, suggesting peripheral recruitment.

Deep TCRbeta sequencing was performed with the immunoSEQ platform. In the original analysis: Only productive rearrangements were exported from the immunoSEQ Analyzer for further analysis. T cell phenotypes were assigned to bulk TCRbeta clonotypes by matching the clonotypes to single-cell RNA+TCR-seq clones with the same TCRbeta sequence. Tumor enrichment of a clone was calculated by dividing the clone's tumor frequency by the clone's PBMC frequency, both taken from bulk TCR sequencing. TCRs were grouped by GLIPH into specificity groups, defined as clusters of distinct TCRs likely recognizing common antigens via shared CDR3 motifs. The source is immuneACCESS, and TCRdb retained only in-frame sequences with V and J called. Part of the clones is not carried over; for the studies checked, unresolved V genes explain less than half of this, and the remainder is unexplained. D and trimming were read from the DNA, whereas the V and J calls and clone size are those reported in that table. The sample yields about 48,000 clones; about 84% were counted once. The ten largest make up roughly 4.1% of the sample.

Looking up the germline V gene (reference sequence) yields CDR1 MNHNY and CDR2 SVGAGI. The junction carries 17 bases between V and J, which are trimmed by 10 bases and 6 bases respectively. Including cysteine and phenylalanine, the CDR3 has 13 amino acids. Only the CDR3 portion is preserved as DNA: 39 bases, with reading frame beginning at the first base. The clonotype was recovered from a human donor with basal cell carcinoma. Sequenced here: PBMCs, sampled before anti-PD-1 treatment. The chain couples TRBV6-6 to TRBJ2-3, with TRBD2 as a weak D call on 7 bases. The CDR3 corresponds to CATRGAHGDTQYF. In nucleotides, the sequence is TGTGCCACCCGGGGGGCCCACGGGGATACGCAGTATTTT.